Following are 15 T cell receptor beta chains from one sample sequenced in a study of vaccination and CD4 T cells after COVID-19. Scientists ran DNA taken from cultured CD4+ T cells through the Oncomine TCR Beta short-read assay for sequencing. TCRdb itself ran the PCR reads through MiXCR, one entry per CDR3 protein. Here the sample spans some 7,000 distinct CDR3 sequences, approximately 34% being singletons. Their antigens are not known. Regarding treatment: approximately nine-day PBMC culture with coronavirus spike peptide pools or control peptides (ViraFEST assay). Investigators obtained the unexposed donor's CD4+ T cells before the COVID-19 pandemic (2011-2018). Sequencing used CD4+ T cells from blood, cultured in vitro. These TCRs come from a human donor in good health.

The rearrangement uses TRBV6-5 and TRBJ2-7; D is undetermined. The germline V gene has CDR1 MNHEY and CDR2 SVGAGI. The V end lost 0 bases, the J end lost 0 bases, and 12 bases lay between the germline ends. The CDR3 is made up of 16 amino acids. The CDR3 nucleotides are TGTGCCAGCAGTTACTCCGGGCCCCCAGGCTCCTACGAGCAGTACTTC. It yields the protein CASSYSGPPGSYEQYF.

In its sample, this clonotype is medium-sized. The V and J genes are TRBV18 and TRBJ2-3; D ambiguous. CDR3 length equals 15 residues. The V gene lost 2 bases and the J gene lost 0 bases, with 9 bases spanning the gap. Germline-derived CDR1 and CDR2 are KGHSH and LQKENI. CDR3 residues: CASSPSYLSTDTQYF. The DNA of the CDR3 is TGTGCCAGCTCACCATCTTACCTGAGCACAGATACGCAGTATTTT.

This clonotype was seen only a few times. DNA of the CDR3: TGTGCCACCAGCACAGGGATGGAGTCAGATACGCAGTATTTT. This codes for CATSTGMESDTQYF. The rearrangement joins TRBV24-1 to TRBJ2-3, with a weak D call TRBD1 (6 bases). Trimming shortened V by 7 bases and J by 4 bases, and 14 bases separated the two germline ends. Germline V lookup: CDR1 KGHDR, CDR2 SFDVKD. The CDR3 has 14 residues.

This clonotype qualifies as medium-sized. The chain has TRBV19 and TRBJ2-5; no clear D. Trimming removed 3 bases at V and 1 base at J, with 6 bases between. CDR1 and CDR2 from the germline V gene are LNHDA and SQIVND (reference sequence). This CDR3 contains 13 residues. This CDR3 reads CASSMGIQETQYF. In DNA, the CDR3 is TGTGCCAGTAGTATGGGCATCCAAGAGACCCAGTACTTC. The variable domain in full, with the rest retrieved from reference TRBV19 and TRBJ2-5, is DGGITQSPKYLFRKEGQNVTLSCEQNLNHDAMYWYRQDPGQGLRLIYYSQIVNDFQKGDIAEGYSVSREKKESFPLTVTSAQKNPTAFYLCASSMGIQETQYFGPGTRLLVL.

A note on this clonotype: A junction boundary mismatches the germline segment, possibly from a read error. The chain couples TRBV27 to TRBJ1-2, with D maybe TRBD1 (5 bases). There are 15 residues in the CDR3. Per the germline V gene, CDR1 is MNHEY and CDR2 is SMNVEV (reference sequence). The CDR3 spells CASSQDRLPRYGYAF. As DNA, the CDR3 is TGTGCCAGCAGCCAAGACAGACTACCTCGCTATGGCTACGCCTTC.

This chain joins TRBV20-1 and TRBJ2-1, with D possibly being TRBD1 (6 bases). CDR1 is DFQATT and CDR2 is SNEGSKA in the germline V gene (reference sequence). The CDR3 loop spans 16 amino acids. Trimming shortened V by 3 bases and J by 0 bases, and 15 bases separated the two germline ends. CDR3 sequence reads: CSASPQGRSSYNEQFF. CDR3 sequence (DNA): TGCAGTGCTAGTCCGCAGGGGCGGTCCTCCTACAATGAGCAGTTCTTC.

The chain links TRBV12-3 or TRBV12-4 to TRBJ1-2; D is unclear. This CDR3 has 11 residues. Trimming took 3 bases from V and 7 from J, leaving 6 bases between them. The DNA of the CDR3 is TGTGCCAGCAGTTTGATGAGTGGCTACACCTTC. Translating it yields CASSLMSGYTF.

The rearrangement links TRBV7-9 to TRBJ2-7; TRBD1 matches 7 bases. V lost 8 bases to trimming and J lost 1 base; unmatched junction nucleotides: 8. The CDR3 spans 14 residues. The V gene's germline CDR1 is SEHNR and CDR2 FQNEAQ (reference sequence). CDR3 residues: CASSQTGNSYEQYF. The CDR3 DNA reads as TGTGCCAGCTCGCAGACAGGGAATTCCTACGAGCAGTACTTC.

The V gene is TRBV10-3, the J gene TRBJ1-3, with D uncertain. This CDR3 is built from 13 residues. Deletions cut 11 bases from V and 0 bases from J, with 11 bases between. CDR1 and CDR2 from the germline V gene are ENHRY and SYGVKD. The CDR3 DNA follows: TGTGCCGTTCAGGCTCACTCTGGAAACACCATATATTTT. Its protein product is CAVQAHSGNTIYF.

This clonotype was seen more than once but under ten times. The chain combines TRBV12-3 or TRBV12-4 with TRBJ1-6; D ambiguous. The CDR3 covers 12 residues. Trimming pared 3 bases from V and 10 bases from J, leaving 7 bases between. CDR3 nucleotides: TGTGCCAGCAGTTTGACAAGCTCACCCCTCCACTTT. As protein: CASSLTSSPLHF.

J is TRBJ1-1 and V is TRBV30; D perhaps matches TRBD1 (5 bases). This CDR3 has 12 amino acids. CDR1 and CDR2 (germline): GTSNPN, SVGIG (reference sequence). Trimming removed 6 bases at V and 1 base at J, with 9 bases between. Here the CDR3 reads CACGARNTEAFF. CDR3 coding DNA: TGTGCCTGTGGGGCGCGGAACACTGAAGCTTTCTTT.

The rearrangement joins TRBV2 to TRBJ2-7, with D hard to call. V dropped 11 bases and J dropped 6 bases, with 20 bases sitting between them. Looked up from germline, CDR1 is SNHLY and CDR2 is FYNNEI. CDR3 length equals 13 residues. CDR3 region: CASSHGRFAEQYF. In DNA, the CDR3 is TGTGCCTCCTCTCACGGCAGGTTTGCCGAGCAGTACTTC.

The table lists this clonotype with a few counts. This chain connects TRBV20-1 to TRBJ1-5; TRBD1 matches at 9 bases. The CDR3 has 12 residues. Germline CDR1 and CDR2: DFQATT and SNEGSKA (reference sequence). V shed 6 bases, J shed 5 bases, and the junction held 2 bases outside the gene matches. The DNA for the CDR3 is TGCAGTGCGCGGACAGGGGATCAGCCCCAGCATTTT. Translating it yields CSARTGDQPQHF.

This rearrangement joins TRBV7-3 to TRBJ1-6, with 9 bases matching TRBD1. Germline V gives CDR1 SGHTA, CDR2 FQGTGA. V dropped 5 bases and J dropped 10; count of bases not matched to a gene: 6. The CDR3 runs to 14 residues. The CDR3 loop is CASSQGQGRSPLHF. The DNA of the CDR3 is TGTGCCAGCAGCCAAGGACAGGGGAGATCACCCCTCCACTTT.

This clonotype was observed a few times. The chain links TRBV6-4 to TRBJ2-6; possibly TRBD1 or TRBD2 for D (6 bases each). This CDR3 spans 18 amino acids. V gave up 5 bases and J gave up 0 bases, with 17 bases separating them. In germline, CDR1 is MRHNA, CDR2 SNTAGT. The CDR3 DNA follows: TGTGCCAGCAGTCCCCGAAGGGGGGACCTCTCTGGGGCCAACGTCCTGACTTTC. Protein product: CASSPRRGDLSGANVLTF.